This record concerns one T cell receptor beta chain sequence. In this sample, this clonotype turned up a few times. This clone's antigen is unknown. No quality values exist for individual bases; no much larger clone is one base distant. The protocol used for the library was 5' RACE. TCRdb records NextSeq 500 as the sequencer. Unique molecular identifiers were attached to individual cDNA molecules in the TCR library protocol so that sequencing error and PCR bias could be corrected. Both TCR alpha and beta chains were sequenced, and tight co-correlation was observed between alpha and beta sequence abundances in each sample. The paper's processing steps were these. Decombinator V4 was used to perform V gene, J gene and CDR3 annotation of TCR sequences. TCRs were defined as expanded if a significant change between any two time points was detected under a Poisson model with p below 0.0001. TCR abundances were normalised to the total number of TCRs sequenced per sample and expressed as counts per million. TRAV1-2 paired with TRAJ12, TRAJ20 or TRAJ33 defined MAIT TCRs, while TRAV10 paired with TRAJ18 defined iNKT TCRs. VDJdb, accessed 1 November 2021, was searched for CMV, EBV and SARS-CoV-2 annotated TCRs, excluding TCRs annotated for multiple antigens. Using fastp at Q25 and MiXCR, TCRdb reprocessed the public reads and kept productive beta chains. Rows merge per CDR3 protein into single entries with the most common DNA and genes. The V and J calls were determined by TCRdb, not by the authors. Across this sample there are approximately 31,000 distinct CDR3 sequences, with 6% to 7% seen only once. The ten biggest clones cover less than 3% of the sample.

Including the terminal cysteine and phenylalanine, the CDR3 comprises 13 residues. Solely the CDR3 DNA is kept, with 39 bases framed from the first base. V is clipped by 0 bases and J by 5 bases, and the sequence between their germline boundaries is 9 bases long. For CDR1 and CDR2, the germline V gene lists SGDLS and YYNGEE. Set within a cohort of healthcare workers in London, UK, this nested case-control study involved weekly PCR testing of nasopharyngeal swabs along with blood sampling. Healthcare workers were recruited during the week of the UK lockdown, between 23 and 31 March 2020, and followed weekly for up to roughly 15 weeks. The entry originates in a study of early T cells in non-severe SARS-CoV-2 infection (dated by TCRdb to about 2021). With regard to the full study: Because TCR sequencing relied on bulk RNA taken from unsorted whole blood, pairing of alpha and beta chains was not possible. Broader findings and caveats from the paper: VDJdb matching was skewed toward anti-spike CD8 responses and likely underestimated virus-specific expansions by missing private and CD4 specificities.

Source material: whole blood. This TCR derives from an adult who was a healthcare worker with PCR-confirmed SARS-CoV-2 infection or an uninfected control (not recorded which). This receptor chain uses TRBV9 and TRBJ2-7; the D gene assignment is ambiguous. The bases are TGTGCCAGCAGCGTAGGGAGTAGGGACGAGCAGTACTTC. This sequence encodes CASSVGSRDEQYF.